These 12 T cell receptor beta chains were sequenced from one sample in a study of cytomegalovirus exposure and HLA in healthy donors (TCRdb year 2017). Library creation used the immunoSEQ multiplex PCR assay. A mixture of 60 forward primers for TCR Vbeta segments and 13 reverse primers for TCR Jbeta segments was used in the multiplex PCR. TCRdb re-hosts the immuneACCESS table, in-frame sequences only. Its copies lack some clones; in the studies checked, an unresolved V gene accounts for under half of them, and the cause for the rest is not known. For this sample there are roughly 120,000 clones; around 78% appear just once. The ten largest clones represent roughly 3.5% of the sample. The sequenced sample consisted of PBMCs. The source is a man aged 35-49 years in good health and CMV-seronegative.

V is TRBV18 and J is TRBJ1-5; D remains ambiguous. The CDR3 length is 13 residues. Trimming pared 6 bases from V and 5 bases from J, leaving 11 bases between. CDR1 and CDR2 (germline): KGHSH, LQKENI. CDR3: CASSVEVYQPQHF. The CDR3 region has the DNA TGTGCCAGCTCGGTGGAGGTATATCAGCCCCAGCATTTT.

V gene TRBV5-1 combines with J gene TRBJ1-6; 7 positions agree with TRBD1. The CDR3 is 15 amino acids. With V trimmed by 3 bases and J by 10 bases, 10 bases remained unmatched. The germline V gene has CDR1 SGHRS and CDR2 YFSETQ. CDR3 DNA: TGCGCCAGCAGCTGGACGACAGGGAACGCGTCACCCCTCCACTTT. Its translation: CASSWTTGNASPLHF.

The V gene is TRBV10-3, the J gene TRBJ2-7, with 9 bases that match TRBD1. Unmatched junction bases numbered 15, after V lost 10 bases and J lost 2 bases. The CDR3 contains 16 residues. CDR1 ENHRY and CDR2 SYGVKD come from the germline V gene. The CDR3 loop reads CATRPGTGLGAYEQYF. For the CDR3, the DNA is TGTGCCACCCGTCCCGGGACAGGGTTGGGGGCCTACGAGCAGTACTTC.

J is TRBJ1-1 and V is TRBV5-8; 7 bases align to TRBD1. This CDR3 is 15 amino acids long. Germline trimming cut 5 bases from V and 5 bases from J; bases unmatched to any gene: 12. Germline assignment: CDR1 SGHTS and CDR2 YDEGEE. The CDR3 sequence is CASSPPTGVGTEAFF. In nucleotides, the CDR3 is TGTGCCAGCAGTCCCCCTACAGGGGTGGGTACTGAAGCTTTCTTT. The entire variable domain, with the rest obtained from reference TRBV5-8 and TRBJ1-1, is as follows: EAGVTQSPTHLIKTRGQQATLRCSPISGHTSVYWYQQALGLGLQFLLWYDEGEERNRGNFPPRFSGRQFPNYSSELNVNALELEDSALYLCASSPPTGVGTEAFFGQGTRLTVV.

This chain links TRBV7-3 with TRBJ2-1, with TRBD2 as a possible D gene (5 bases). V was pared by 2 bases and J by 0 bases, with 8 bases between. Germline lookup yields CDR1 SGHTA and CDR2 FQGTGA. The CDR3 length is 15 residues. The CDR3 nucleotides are TGTGCCAGCAGCTTACAGCGGAGCTCCTACAATGAGCAGTTCTTC. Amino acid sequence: CASSLQRSSYNEQFF.

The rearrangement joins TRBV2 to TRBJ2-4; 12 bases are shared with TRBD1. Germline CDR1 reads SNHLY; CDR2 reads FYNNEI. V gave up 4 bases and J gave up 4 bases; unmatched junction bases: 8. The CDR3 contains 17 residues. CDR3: CASSVKGTGGAKNIQYF. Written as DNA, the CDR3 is TGTGCCAGCAGTGTTAAAGGGACAGGGGGCGCGAAAAACATTCAGTACTTC.

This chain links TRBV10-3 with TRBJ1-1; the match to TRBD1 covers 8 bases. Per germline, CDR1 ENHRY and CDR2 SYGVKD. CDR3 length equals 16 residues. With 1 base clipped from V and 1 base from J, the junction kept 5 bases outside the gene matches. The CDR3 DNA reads TGTGCCATCAGTGAGTTCCCGGGACAGGCGAACACTGAAGCTTTCTTT. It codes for CAISEFPGQANTEAFF.

CDR3 residues: CASSSKGTGGKRGEAFF. In DNA form, the CDR3 reads TGTGCCAGCAGTTCCAAAGGGACAGGGGGCAAGAGAGGTGAAGCTTTCTTT. The chain is built from TRBV27 and TRBJ1-1, with 12 positions matching TRBD1. CDR3 length equals 17 residues. V shed 4 bases and J 7 bases; nucleotides not matched to a gene: 13. The V gene's germline CDR1 is MNHEY and CDR2 SMNVEV (reference sequence).

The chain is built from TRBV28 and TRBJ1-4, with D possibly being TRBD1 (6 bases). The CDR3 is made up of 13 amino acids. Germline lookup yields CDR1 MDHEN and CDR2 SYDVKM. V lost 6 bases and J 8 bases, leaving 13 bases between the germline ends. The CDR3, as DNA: TGTGCCAGCAGGTTACAGGGCAGAGAAAAACTGTTTTTT. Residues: CASRLQGREKLFF.

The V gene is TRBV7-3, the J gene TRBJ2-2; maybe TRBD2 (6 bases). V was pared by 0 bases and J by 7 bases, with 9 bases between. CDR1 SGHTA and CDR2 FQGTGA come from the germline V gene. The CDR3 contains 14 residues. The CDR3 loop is CASSLTGGSGELFF. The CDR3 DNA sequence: TGTGCCAGCAGCTTAACCGGAGGGAGCGGGGAGCTGTTTTTT.

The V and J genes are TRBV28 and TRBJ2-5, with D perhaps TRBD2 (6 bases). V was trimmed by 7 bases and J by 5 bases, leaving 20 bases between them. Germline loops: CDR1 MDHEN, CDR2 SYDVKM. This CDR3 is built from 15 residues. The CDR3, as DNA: TGTGCCAGCACCAGTCCCCTAGGAGGGGAGGAGACCCAGTACTTC. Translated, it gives CASTSPLGGEETQYF.

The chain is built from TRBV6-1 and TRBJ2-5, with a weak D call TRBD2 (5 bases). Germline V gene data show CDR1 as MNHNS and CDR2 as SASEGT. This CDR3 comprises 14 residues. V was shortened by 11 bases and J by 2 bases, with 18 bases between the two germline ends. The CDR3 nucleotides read TGTGCCCTCGGAGACTACGGACCACAAGAGACCCAGTACTTC. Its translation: CALGDYGPQETQYF.